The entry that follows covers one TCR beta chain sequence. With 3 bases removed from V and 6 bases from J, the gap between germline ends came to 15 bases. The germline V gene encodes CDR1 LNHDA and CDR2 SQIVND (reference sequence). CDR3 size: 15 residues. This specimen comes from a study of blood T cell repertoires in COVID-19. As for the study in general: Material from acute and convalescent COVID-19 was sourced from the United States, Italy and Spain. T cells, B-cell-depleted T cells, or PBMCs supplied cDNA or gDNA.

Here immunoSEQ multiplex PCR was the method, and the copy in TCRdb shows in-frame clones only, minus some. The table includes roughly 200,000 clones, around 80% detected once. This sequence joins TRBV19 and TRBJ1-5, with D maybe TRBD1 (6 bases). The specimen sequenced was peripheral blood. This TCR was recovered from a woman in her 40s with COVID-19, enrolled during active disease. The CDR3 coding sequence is TGTGCCAGTAGTATGCCCGGACAGATCGGTCAGCCCCAGCATTTT. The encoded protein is CASSMPGQIGQPQHF.